Below, 10 T cell receptor beta chains from the same sample are listed, as sequenced in a study of T cell responses to AZD1222 COVID-19 vaccine. The table came from immunoSEQ multiplex PCR; TCRdb's copy has only in-frame clones and leaves some out. The sample has roughly 150,000 clones, roughly 90% seen once. The sequenced sample was peripheral blood, obtained on day 0 of AZD1222 vaccination. These TCRs come from an adult in good health.

The chain combines TRBV10-3 with TRBJ2-1; D not certain. V lost 7 bases and J 6 bases, leaving 13 bases between the germline ends. The CDR3 length is 13 residues. Germline V gene lookup returns CDR1 ENHRY and CDR2 SYGVKD. CDR3 bases: TGTGCCATCAACGGACGTGGTTCCAATGAGCAGTTCTTC. It translates to CAINGRGSNEQFF.

The gene calls are TRBV3-1 (or the pseudogene TRBV3-2) and TRBJ1-3; D is unresolved. Germline CDR1 reads LGHDT; CDR2 reads YNNKEL (reference sequence). The CDR3 is 16 residues long. V lost 0 bases to trimming and J lost 0 bases, with 9 bases between them. The CDR3 nucleotides are TGTGCCAGCAGCCAAGATCCTCGGAGCTCTGGAAACACCATATATTTT. Translation: CASSQDPRSSGNTIYF.

The chain links TRBV12-3 or TRBV12-4 to TRBJ2-2; D gene uncertain. V was trimmed by 3 bases and J by 8 bases, leaving 10 bases between them. The CDR3 is made up of 13 amino acids. The CDR3 loop reads CASSFTVQGELFF. The CDR3 DNA reads as TGTGCCAGCAGTTTTACAGTTCAGGGGGAGCTGTTTTTT.

Turning to this clone: Its ends do not fully match the called genes, so a read error is possible. The genes are TRBV9 and TRBJ2-1; D gene uncertain. Germline CDR1 and CDR2: SGDLS and YYNGEE. This CDR3 region has 14 residues. The CDR3 nucleotides are TGTGCCAGCAGCCATAGCCGGGTCTCAAATGAGCAATTCTTC. The encoded protein is CASSHSRVSNEQFF. The complete variable domain, with remaining parts taken from reference TRBV9 and TRBJ2-1, reads DSGVTQTPKHLITATGQRVTLRCSPRSGDLSVYWYQQSLDQGLQFLIQYYNGEERAKGNILERFSAQQFPDLHSELNLSSLELGDSALYFCASSHSRVSNEQFFGPGTRLTVL.

V usage is TRBV10-3 and J usage is TRBJ1-6; D possibly corresponds to TRBD1 (5 bases). Germline V gene data show CDR1 as ENHRY and CDR2 as SYGVKD. CDR3 length: 12 residues. V was trimmed by 4 bases and J by 8 bases, leaving 6 bases between them. CDR3 bases: TGTGCCATCAGTGCGGGGGATTCACCCCTCCACTTT. Translation: CAISAGDSPLHF.

In its sample, this clone was seen once. The chain is built from TRBV9 and TRBJ2-7; D possibly uses TRBD1 or TRBD2 (5 bases each). The CDR3 has 13 residues. V lost 1 base to trimming and J lost 7 bases, with 12 bases between them. CDR1 and CDR2 (germline): SGDLS, YYNGEE. The CDR3 loop reads CASSVWDLGEQYF. The DNA of the CDR3 is TGTGCCAGCAGCGTATGGGACCTGGGGGAGCAGTACTTC.

This clone was observed a single time. The V gene is TRBV5-6, the J gene TRBJ1-1; 7 bases fit TRBD1. Looked up from germline, CDR1 is SGHDT and CDR2 is YYEEEE. The CDR3 runs 14 residues. The V and J ends lost 0 bases and 5 bases, in that order; junction bases with no gene match: 4. The CDR3 sequence: CASSLARGLTEAFF. CDR3 DNA sequence: TGTGCCAGCAGCTTGGCGAGGGGGCTGACTGAAGCTTTCTTT.

This clone has only one observation. The rearrangement links TRBV12-5 to TRBJ2-1; 8 bases line up with TRBD1. V was pared by 8 bases and J by 6 bases, with 9 bases of the junction left unmatched. Germline lookup yields CDR1 LGHNT and CDR2 FRNRAP. The CDR3 extends over 14 amino acids. The CDR3 sequence is CASSWGTGGNEQFF. The CDR3 bases are TGTGCTAGTTCATGGGGTACAGGGGGCAATGAGCAGTTCTTC.

This clone came up a few times. J is TRBJ2-2 and V is TRBV11-3; 11 bases agree with TRBD1. CDR3 length: 16 residues. The J segment lost 4 bases and the V segment lost 4 bases, leaving 5 bases of the junction unmatched. CDR1 is SGHNT and CDR2 is YENEEA in the germline V gene. The CDR3 DNA is TGTGCCAGCAGCTCAACCGGGACAGGGGGCACCGGGGAGCTGTTTTTT. This encodes CASSSTGTGGTGELFF.

The CDR3 protein is CASSQDSAPGYTF. The CDR3 nucleotides read TGTGCCAGCAGCCAAGATTCAGCACCTGGCTACACCTTC. The rearrangement joins TRBV3-1 (or the pseudogene TRBV3-2) to TRBJ1-2; D unresolved. The CDR3 runs to 13 residues. The germline CDR1 and CDR2 sequences are LGHDT and YNNKEL (reference sequence). V was shortened by 0 bases and J by 7 bases, with 9 bases between the two germline ends.